Listed here are 11 T cell receptor beta chains from one sample, sequenced in a study of long-term antiretroviral therapy in people with HIV. Researchers ran immunoSEQ v3.0 at survey level. TCRdb's table, derived via immunoSEQ multiplex PCR, lists solely in-frame clones and lacks some. The data show about 22,000 clones, 70% to 90% seen once. Sequenced here: unsorted PBMCs, sampled 1.3 years after starting antiretroviral therapy. All receptors come from a man aged 55-75 years with HIV.

The V gene is TRBV18, the J gene TRBJ2-3; TRBD2 matches at 9 bases. Per the germline V gene, CDR1 is KGHSH and CDR2 is LQKENI. V lost 6 bases and J lost 6; bases outside the gene matches: 13. This CDR3 spans 16 amino acids. CDR3 protein: CASSPGTSHLMDTQYF. CDR3 bases: TGTGCCAGCTCGCCGGGGACTAGCCACCTTATGGATACGCAGTATTTT.

J is TRBJ1-2 and V is TRBV27; 9 bases map to TRBD1. CDR1 and CDR2 (germline): MNHEY, SMNVEV (reference sequence). The J segment lost 7 bases and the V segment lost 4 bases, leaving 4 bases of the junction unmatched. This CDR3 contains 13 residues. The CDR3 region is CASSSGQGGGYTF. CDR3 nucleotides: TGTGCCAGCAGTTCGGGACAGGGCGGTGGCTACACCTTC.

The CDR3: CASSEQTGVETQYF. CDR3 sequence (DNA): TGTGCCAGCAGCGAACAGACAGGGGTGGAGACCCAGTACTTC. This chain uses TRBV7-2 with TRBJ2-5; the match to TRBD1 covers 8 bases. Germline V lookup: CDR1 SGHTA, CDR2 FQGNSA. Trimming took 5 bases from V and 5 from J; bases not matched to a gene: 7. This CDR3 spans 14 amino acids.

DNA for the CDR3: TGTGCAAGTCGCTGCAACCGTGACGGGGGGCTGGAAGAGCAGTACTTC. This gives the protein CASRCNRDGGLEEQYF. The rearrangement uses TRBV12-2 and TRBJ2-7; the listed D gene, TRBD2, was not tested against the DNA. TRBV12-2 is a documented pseudogene. CDR3 length: 16 residues.

V gene TRBV2 combines with J gene TRBJ2-5; 8 nucleotides agree with TRBD2. Germline CDR1 SNHLY, CDR2 FYNNEI. This CDR3 is built from 17 residues. J gave up 0 bases and V 5 bases, and 11 bases lay outside the gene matches. The CDR3 here is CASSFSGTEDDQETQYF. CDR3 in DNA: TGTGCCAGCAGTTTTAGCGGGACCGAAGACGACCAAGAGACCCAGTACTTC. The entire variable domain, with the rest obtained from reference TRBV2 and TRBJ2-5, is as follows: EPEVTQTPSHQVTQMGQEVILRCVPISNHLYFYWYRQILGQKVEFLVSFYNNEISEKSEIFDDQFSVERPDGSNFTLKIRSTKLEDSAMYFCASSFSGTEDDQETQYFGPGTRLLVL.

This rearrangement joins TRBV5-4 to TRBJ2-5, with 8 bases matching TRBD2. The germline V gene encodes CDR1 SGHNT and CDR2 YYREEE (reference sequence). J gave up 2 bases and V 1 base, and 1 base lay outside the gene matches. The CDR3 length is 14 residues. The CDR3 nucleotides are TGTGCCAGCAGCTTGACTAGCGGTCAAGAGACCCAGTACTTC. Protein: CASSLTSGQETQYF.

The V gene is TRBV29-1, the J gene TRBJ2-1, with D possibly matching TRBD2 (6 bases). Trimming removed 0 bases from V and 2 bases from J, with 14 bases in between. From germline, CDR1 is SQVTM and CDR2 ANQGSEA. The CDR3 consists of 16 residues. The CDR3 sequence is CSVEDPERVTYNEQFF. CDR3 DNA: TGCAGCGTTGAAGATCCCGAGCGGGTAACCTACAATGAGCAGTTCTTC.

This chain links TRBV7-9 with TRBJ2-7; 9 bases match TRBD2. Unmatched junction bases numbered 7, after V lost 4 bases and J lost 3 bases. Per the germline V gene, CDR1 is SEHNR and CDR2 is FQNEAQ (reference sequence). The CDR3 has 15 residues. The CDR3 sequence is CASSSREGKNYEQYF. The DNA of the CDR3 is TGTGCCAGCAGCTCGCGGGAGGGGAAAAACTACGAGCAGTACTTC.

This clone was counted a single time. The CDR3: CASSPFTGSYEQYF. CDR3 DNA: TGCGCCAGCAGTCCCTTCACAGGGTCCTACGAGCAGTACTTC. The chain joins TRBV23-1 to TRBJ2-7; D perhaps matches TRBD1 (6 bases). TRBV23-1 is filed as an ORF, its function uncertain. The CDR3 is 14 residues long. V shed 4 bases and J shed 1 base, with 11 bases lying between them.

V and J are TRBV5-4 and TRBJ1-1; TRBD1 is a possible D gene (5 bases). Germline lookup yields CDR1 SGHNT and CDR2 YYREEE (reference sequence). Trimming stripped 3 bases from V and 1 base from J, with 13 bases between. This CDR3 has 15 amino acids. CDR3 DNA sequence: TGTGCCAGCAGCTCTCGGACACTAGCGAACACTGAAGCTTTCTTT. This encodes CASSSRTLANTEAFF.

The chain recombines TRBV27 with TRBJ2-7; D is possibly TRBD1 (7 bases). Trimming removed 6 bases at V and 1 base at J, with 13 bases between. The V gene's germline CDR1 is MNHEY and CDR2 SMNVEV (reference sequence). The CDR3 consists of 14 residues. The CDR3 is CASREAGGSYEQYF. In DNA, the CDR3 is TGTGCCAGCAGGGAGGCAGGGGGGTCCTACGAGCAGTACTTC.